Following are 26 T cell receptor beta chains from one sample sequenced in a study of blood T cell repertoires in COVID-19. Generated by immunoSEQ multiplex PCR, the TCRdb table keeps only in-frame clones and is missing some. The sample records around 120,000 clones, 83% being singletons. Sequencing was performed on peripheral blood. These receptors all stem from a man of 80 years or more with active or convalescent COVID-19.

In nucleotides, the CDR3 is TGTGCCAGCAGCTTGAATTCAGGAAATGCCCAGTATTTT. Its protein is CASSLNSGNAQYF. J is TRBJ2-3 and V is TRBV7-9; no firm D call. Trimming removed 3 bases at V and 12 bases at J, with 16 bases between. CDR3 length: 13 residues. Germline assignment: CDR1 SEHNR and CDR2 FQNEAQ (reference sequence).

At least ten counts were recorded for this clone. This sequence joins TRBV7-6 and TRBJ2-1, with 9 bases identical to TRBD1. Trimming took 0 bases from V and 8 from J; bases not matched to a gene: 8. This CDR3 has 16 residues. Germline V CDR1 and CDR2: SGHVS, FNYEAQ. The CDR3 here is CASSLAADRGSDEQFF. The CDR3, as DNA: TGTGCCAGCAGCTTAGCGGCGGACAGGGGATCCGATGAGCAGTTCTTC.

This clone was counted a single time. V is TRBV9 and J is TRBJ2-3; tentative D call: TRBD2 (6 bases). Between the trimmed V and J ends, which lost 2 bases and 1 base, there was a span of 14 bases. This CDR3 is built from 16 residues. The germline CDR1 and CDR2 sequences are SGDLS and YYNGEE. The CDR3 DNA follows: TGTGCCAGCAGCGTGACCCTTGGCGGGGGCACAGATACGCAGTATTTT. Its protein product is CASSVTLGGGTDTQYF.

The chain has TRBV2 and TRBJ2-3, with TRBD1 matching 8 bases. This CDR3 region has 15 residues. Trimming took 1 base from V and 3 from J; bases not matched to a gene: 3. Germline CDR1 is SNHLY and CDR2 is FYNNEI. The DNA for the CDR3 is TGTGCCAGCAGTGAAGGGACAGGGCTGACAGATACGCAGTATTTT. Translating it yields CASSEGTGLTDTQYF.

V usage is TRBV29-1 and J usage is TRBJ2-3, with D uncertain. Germline V lookup: CDR1 SQVTM, CDR2 ANQGSEA. There are 11 residues in the CDR3. The V end lost 7 bases, the J end lost 5 bases, and 10 bases lay between the germline ends. CDR3 residues: CSGLRGDTQYF. In DNA, the CDR3 is TGCAGCGGCCTCAGAGGAGATACGCAGTATTTT.

The rearrangement joins TRBV29-1 to TRBJ1-2; 9 positions agree with TRBD1. The CDR3 is made up of 13 amino acids. Germline V gene lookup returns CDR1 SQVTM and CDR2 ANQGSEA. Trimming took 2 bases from V and 8 from J; bases not matched to a gene: 6. CDR3 nucleotide sequence: TGCAGCGTTGAACCGGACAGGGGCGGCGGCTACACCTTC. Amino acids: CSVEPDRGGGYTF. Combining the CDR3 with reference TRBV29-1 and TRBJ1-2 gives the whole variable domain SAVISQKPSRDICQRGTSLTIQCQVDSQVTMMFWYRQQPGQSLTLIATANQGSEATYESGFVIDKFPISRPNLTFSTLTVSNMSPEDSSIYLCSVEPDRGGGYTFGSGTRLTVV.

The chain has TRBV5-1 and TRBJ2-3; D is perhaps TRBD1 (6 bases). V lost 5 bases and J 3 bases, leaving 13 bases between the germline ends. Germline lookup yields CDR1 SGHRS and CDR2 YFSETQ. The CDR3 spans 14 residues. This CDR3 is CASRGGQRTDTQYF. The DNA for the CDR3 is TGCGCCAGCAGAGGGGGACAACGTACAGATACGCAGTATTTT.

The CDR3 sequence: CASSPYRTANTEAFF. DNA of the CDR3: TGTGCCAGCAGCCCCTATCGGACAGCGAACACTGAAGCTTTCTTT. This chain links TRBV6-5 with TRBJ1-1; the D gene is possibly TRBD1 (6 bases). This CDR3 region has 15 residues. The V end was cut by 6 bases, the J end by 1 base, with 15 bases between. CDR1 and CDR2 from the germline V gene are MNHEY and SVGAGI.

The rearrangement links TRBV30 to TRBJ2-7; TRBD1 aligns across 8 bases. After removal of 1 base from V and 5 bases from J, the junction contained 7 bases not matched to a gene. Looked up from germline, CDR1 is GTSNPN and CDR2 is SVGIG (reference sequence). The CDR3 length is 14 residues. The CDR3: CAWSEGQGVHEQYF. The CDR3 coding sequence is TGTGCCTGGAGTGAAGGACAGGGTGTCCACGAGCAGTACTTC. The full variable domain, with the rest looked up from reference TRBV30 and TRBJ2-7, is SQTIHQWPATLVQPVGSPLSLECTVEGTSNPNLYWYRQAAGRGLQLLFYSVGIGQISSEVPQNLSASRPQDRQFILSSKKLLLSDSGFYLCAWSEGQGVHEQYFGPGTRLTVT.

V gene TRBV7-2 combines with J gene TRBJ2-7; TRBD1 aligns across 10 bases. CDR1 and CDR2 (germline): SGHTA, FQGNSA. The CDR3 runs 14 residues. The trim removed 4 bases at V and 6 bases at J, leaving 6 bases unmatched. As DNA, the CDR3 is TGTGCCAGCAGCTCGGGACAGGGGATAGGCGAGCAGTACTTC. This translates into CASSSGQGIGEQYF. The variable domain in full, completed from reference TRBV7-2 and TRBJ2-7, reads GAGVSQSPSNKVTEKGKDVELRCDPISGHTALYWYRQSLGQGLEFLIYFQGNSAPDKSGLPSDRFSAERTGGSVSTLTIQRTQQEDSAVYLCASSSGQGIGEQYFGPGTRLTVT.

The rearrangement uses TRBV2 and TRBJ1-4; D is unclear. The V gene's germline CDR1 is SNHLY and CDR2 FYNNEI. This CDR3 has 14 residues. The ends were cut back, 6 bases at V and 0 bases at J, with 8 bases in the middle. CDR3 DNA: TGTGCCAGCAGATTACAAGCAACTAATGAAAAACTGTTTTTT. It encodes CASRLQATNEKLFF.

The J gene is TRBJ2-7, the V gene TRBV15; D may be TRBD1 (6 bases). This CDR3 is built from 15 residues. Trimming removed 3 bases from V and 4 bases from J, with 16 bases in between. CDR1 is LNHNV and CDR2 is YYDKDF in the germline V gene (reference sequence). The CDR3 region is CATSRGWGRGYEQYF. CDR3 in DNA: TGTGCCACCAGCAGGGGTTGGGGGCGCGGGTACGAGCAGTACTTC.

V usage is TRBV9 and J usage is TRBJ1-2, with D perhaps matching TRBD1 (5 bases). This CDR3 is built from 14 residues. Germline V gives CDR1 SGDLS, CDR2 YYNGEE. Trimming cost V 6 bases and J 2 bases, with 14 bases left between them. The CDR3 region is CASNQGPPNYGYTF. CDR3 in DNA: TGTGCCAGCAACCAGGGCCCGCCCAACTATGGCTACACCTTC.

The chain combines TRBV7-6 with TRBJ2-6, with 8 bases that match TRBD1. The germline gives CDR1 SGHVS, CDR2 FNYEAQ. The CDR3 loop spans 18 amino acids. The V and J ends lost 2 bases and 0 bases, in that order; junction bases with no gene match: 6. In DNA, the CDR3 is TGTGCCAGCAGCTTAAAGGGACAGGAGCTCTCTGGGGCCAACGTCCTGACTTTC. Translation gives CASSLKGQELSGANVLTF.

This clone was detected only a few times. In the same sample, other DNA sequences code for this CDR3. The chain couples TRBV9 to TRBJ2-2; 8 nucleotides line up with TRBD2. V lost 0 bases and J lost 4; bases outside the gene matches: 5. CDR3 length equals 16 residues. CDR1 is SGDLS, CDR2 YYNGEE, per germline. CDR3 amino acids: CASSVDAGGGTGELFF. For the CDR3, the DNA is TGTGCCAGCAGCGTAGACGCGGGGGGTGGCACCGGGGAGCTGTTTTTT.

The chain is built from TRBV19 and TRBJ1-5, with TRBD1 as a possible D gene (6 bases). V dropped 5 bases and J dropped 7 bases, with 18 bases sitting between them. Germline V lookup: CDR1 LNHDA, CDR2 SQIVND (reference sequence). The CDR3 length is 15 residues. CDR3 protein: CASSLTGHPKQPQHF. As DNA, the CDR3 is TGTGCCAGTAGTCTTACGGGACACCCGAAACAGCCCCAGCATTTT.

J is TRBJ2-7 and V is TRBV6-6; the match to TRBD1 covers 7 bases. Looked up from germline, CDR1 is MNHNY and CDR2 is SVGAGI (reference sequence). CDR3 length: 14 residues. V shed 6 bases and J 0 bases; nucleotides not matched to a gene: 5. CDR3 nucleotides: TGTGCCAGCAGCGGTGACAGGGACTCCTACGAGCAGTACTTC. Translating gives CASSGDRDSYEQYF.

The rearrangement joins TRBV25-1 to TRBJ1-2, with D perhaps matching TRBD1 (5 bases). V lost 7 bases and J lost 7, with 25 bases in between. Germline V gene data show CDR1 as MGHDK and CDR2 as SYGVNS. This CDR3 has 16 residues. Here the CDR3 reads CASTNGPEGRPGGYTF. CDR3 nucleotides: TGTGCCAGCACCAATGGTCCGGAGGGGCGCCCAGGTGGCTACACCTTC.

The chain combines TRBV19 with TRBJ2-6, with a tentative D call TRBD1 (6 bases). Germline CDR1 is LNHDA and CDR2 is SQIVND (reference sequence). V was shortened by 7 bases and J by 3 bases, with 22 bases between the two germline ends. The CDR3 extends over 18 amino acids. Here the CDR3 reads CASNPSGTPVGGANVLTF. The DNA for the CDR3 is TGTGCCAGTAATCCCTCCGGGACACCCGTCGGTGGGGCCAACGTCCTGACTTTC.

This sequence joins TRBV27 and TRBJ2-7; D is ambiguous. CDR1 MNHEY and CDR2 SMNVEV come from the germline V gene (reference sequence). The CDR3 is 14 residues long. Between the trimmed V and J ends, which lost 4 bases and 3 bases, there was a span of 13 bases. CDR3 residues: CASSSARLNYEQYF. As DNA, the CDR3 is TGTGCCAGCAGTTCCGCGCGTCTTAACTACGAGCAGTACTTC.

This chain links TRBV6-5 with TRBJ1-3; D possibly corresponds to TRBD1 (6 bases). Looked up from germline, CDR1 is MNHEY and CDR2 is SVGAGI. Deletions cut 0 bases from V and 3 bases from J, with 9 bases between. This CDR3 contains 15 residues. CDR3 sequence reads: CASSYSRTDGNTIYF. As DNA, the CDR3 is TGTGCCAGCAGTTACTCGAGGACAGATGGAAACACCATATATTTT.

This chain joins TRBV18 and TRBJ2-5; 8 positions agree with TRBD1. V gave up 0 bases and J gave up 4 bases; unmatched junction bases: 13. CDR1 and CDR2 (germline): KGHSH, LQKENI. The CDR3 is made up of 18 amino acids. The CDR3 DNA is TGTGCCAGCTCACCACCGGGCAGGGGGCAGTCTATAGGAGAGACCCAGTACTTC. This gives the protein CASSPPGRGQSIGETQYF. The variable domain in full, completed from reference TRBV18 and TRBJ2-5, reads NAGVMQNPRHLVRRRGQEARLRCSPMKGHSHVYWYRQLPEEGLKFMVYLQKENIIDESGMPKERFSAEFPKEGPSILRIQQVVRGDSAAYFCASSPPGRGQSIGETQYFGPGTRLLVL.

This clone was counted a single time. This chain connects TRBV5-4 to TRBJ1-2; 9 bases line up with TRBD1. This CDR3 has 14 residues. Germline V lookup: CDR1 SGHNT, CDR2 YYREEE (reference sequence). With 4 bases clipped from V and 2 bases from J, the junction kept 3 bases outside the gene matches. Here the CDR3 reads CASSTGQGNYGYTF. In DNA, the CDR3 is TGTGCCAGCAGCACTGGACAGGGGAACTATGGCTACACCTTC.

The J gene is TRBJ2-7, the V gene TRBV6-5; D remains ambiguous. The CDR3 contains 10 residues. Between the trimmed V and J ends, which lost 8 bases and 5 bases, there was a span of 7 bases. Germline V CDR1 and CDR2: MNHEY, SVGAGI. CDR3 in amino acids: CASGRDEQYF. In DNA form, the CDR3 reads TGTGCCAGCGGCCGGGACGAGCAGTACTTC.

The chain uses TRBV27 and TRBJ2-7; TRBD1 agrees at 9 bases. J was trimmed by 3 bases and V by 5 bases; bases with no gene match: 2. The CDR3 length is 13 residues. CDR1 is MNHEY, CDR2 SMNVEV, per germline (reference sequence). CDR3 bases: TGTGCCAGCAGTCCGGGACAGGGCTACGAGCAGTACTTC. It translates to CASSPGQGYEQYF.

The rearrangement joins TRBV6-5 to TRBJ1-2; the D gene is possibly TRBD1 (6 bases). Germline V lookup: CDR1 MNHEY, CDR2 SVGAGI. The CDR3 sequence is 14 residues long. V lost 6 bases and J 4 bases, leaving 15 bases between the germline ends. CDR3 sequence: CASRPRGYSYGYTF. CDR3 bases: TGTGCCAGCAGGCCCAGGGGATATAGCTATGGCTACACCTTC.